This T cell receptor beta chain originates from a study of blood T cell repertoires in COVID-19. Study-level background: From the United States, Italy and Spain came samples of acute and convalescent COVID-19. PBMCs, B-cell-depleted T cells, or T cells were the source of the cDNA or gDNA that made up the material.

Source study methods: Researchers report that nucleated cell counts were estimated from reference gene primer amplification. Clones were read by immunoSEQ multiplex PCR, and TCRdb kept only the in-frame ones, dropping some. The V and J calls and clone size come from that table; D and trimming were worked out from the DNA. The table records about 280,000 clones, over 75% of them present only once. Germline CDR1 and CDR2: SSHAT and FNYEAQ (reference sequence). J gave up 0 bases and V 2 bases, and 5 bases lay outside the gene matches. The CDR3 has 16 amino acids. The receptor was derived from a woman in her seventies with acute or convalescent COVID-19. What was sequenced was peripheral blood. The chain uses TRBV7-7 and TRBJ2-5; 8 nucleotides agree with TRBD2. The CDR3 DNA reads TGTGCCAGCAGCTTAACCAGCGGGGGCCACCAAGAGACCCAGTACTTC. Protein sequence: CASSLTSGGHQETQYF.